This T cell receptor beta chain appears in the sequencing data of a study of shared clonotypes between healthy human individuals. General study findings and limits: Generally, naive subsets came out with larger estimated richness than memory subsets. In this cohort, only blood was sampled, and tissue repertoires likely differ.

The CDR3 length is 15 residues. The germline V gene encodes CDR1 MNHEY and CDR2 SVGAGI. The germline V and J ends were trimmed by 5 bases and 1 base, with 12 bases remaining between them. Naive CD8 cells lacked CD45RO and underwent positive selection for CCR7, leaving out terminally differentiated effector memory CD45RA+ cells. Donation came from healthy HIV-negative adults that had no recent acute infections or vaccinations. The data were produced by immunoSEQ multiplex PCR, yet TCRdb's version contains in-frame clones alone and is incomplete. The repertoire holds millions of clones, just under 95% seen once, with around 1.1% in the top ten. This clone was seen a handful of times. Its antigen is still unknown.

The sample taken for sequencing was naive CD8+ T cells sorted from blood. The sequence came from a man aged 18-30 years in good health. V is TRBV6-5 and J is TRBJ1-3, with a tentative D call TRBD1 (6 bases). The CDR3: CASSLGHQSGNTIYF. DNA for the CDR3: TGTGCCAGCAGTCTGGGACACCAATCTGGAAACACCATATATTTT.